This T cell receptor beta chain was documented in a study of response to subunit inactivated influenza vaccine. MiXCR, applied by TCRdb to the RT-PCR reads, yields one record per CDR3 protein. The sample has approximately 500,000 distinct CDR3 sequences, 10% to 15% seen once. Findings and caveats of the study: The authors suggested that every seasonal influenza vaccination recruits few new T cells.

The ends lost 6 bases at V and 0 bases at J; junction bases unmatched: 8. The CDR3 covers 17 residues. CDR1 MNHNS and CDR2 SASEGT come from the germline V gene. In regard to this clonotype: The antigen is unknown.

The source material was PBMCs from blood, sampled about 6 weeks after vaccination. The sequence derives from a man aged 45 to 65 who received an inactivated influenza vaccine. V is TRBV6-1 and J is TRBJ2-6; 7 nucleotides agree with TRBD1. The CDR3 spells CASRRDRAISGANVLTF. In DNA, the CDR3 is TGTGCCAGCAGACGGGACAGAGCGATCTCTGGGGCCAACGTCCTGACTTTC.